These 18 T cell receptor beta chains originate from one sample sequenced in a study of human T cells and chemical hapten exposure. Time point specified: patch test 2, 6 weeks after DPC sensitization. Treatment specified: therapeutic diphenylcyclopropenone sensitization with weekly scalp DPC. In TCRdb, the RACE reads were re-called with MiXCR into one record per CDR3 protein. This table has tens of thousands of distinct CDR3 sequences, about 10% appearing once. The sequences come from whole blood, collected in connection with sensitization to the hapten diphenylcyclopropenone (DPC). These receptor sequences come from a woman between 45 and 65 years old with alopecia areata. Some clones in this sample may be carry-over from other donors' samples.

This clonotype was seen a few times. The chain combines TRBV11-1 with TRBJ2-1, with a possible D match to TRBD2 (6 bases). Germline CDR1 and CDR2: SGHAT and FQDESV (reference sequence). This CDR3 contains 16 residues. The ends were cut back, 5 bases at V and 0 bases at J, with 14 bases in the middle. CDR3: CASSHGDLSSYNEQFF. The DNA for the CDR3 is TGTGCCAGCAGCCACGGGGACTTAAGCTCCTACAATGAGCAGTTCTTC.

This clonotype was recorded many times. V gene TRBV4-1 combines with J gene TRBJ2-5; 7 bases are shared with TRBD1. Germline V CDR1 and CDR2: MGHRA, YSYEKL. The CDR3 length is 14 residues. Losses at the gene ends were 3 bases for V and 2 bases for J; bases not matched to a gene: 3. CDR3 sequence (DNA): TGCGCCAGCAGCCAGGGACAGATACAAGAGACCCAGTACTTC. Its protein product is CASSQGQIQETQYF.

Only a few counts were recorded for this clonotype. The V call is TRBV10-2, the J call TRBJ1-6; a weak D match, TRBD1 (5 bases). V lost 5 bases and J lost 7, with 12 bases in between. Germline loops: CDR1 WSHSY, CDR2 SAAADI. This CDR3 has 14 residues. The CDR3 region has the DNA TGCGCCAGCAGTTCAGGGTCAGGGAATTCACCCCTCCACTTT. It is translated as CASSSGSGNSPLHF.

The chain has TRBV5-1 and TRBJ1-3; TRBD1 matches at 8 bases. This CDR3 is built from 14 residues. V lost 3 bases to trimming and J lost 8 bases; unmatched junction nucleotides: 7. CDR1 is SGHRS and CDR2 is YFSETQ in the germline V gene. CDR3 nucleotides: TGCGCCAGCAGCTCCTTCGGACAGGGAGACACCATATATTTT. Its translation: CASSSFGQGDTIYF.

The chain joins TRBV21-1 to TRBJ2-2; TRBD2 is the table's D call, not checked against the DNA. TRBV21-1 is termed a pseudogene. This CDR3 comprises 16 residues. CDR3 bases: TGTGCCAGCAACCGACTAGCGGGAGTTCACACCGGGGAGCTGTTTTTT. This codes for CASNRLAGVHTGELFF.

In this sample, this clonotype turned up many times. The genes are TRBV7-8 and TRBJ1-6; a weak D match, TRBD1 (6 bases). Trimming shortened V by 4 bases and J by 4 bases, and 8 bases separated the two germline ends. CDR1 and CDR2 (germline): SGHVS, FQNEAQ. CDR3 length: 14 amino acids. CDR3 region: CASSSQGYNSPLHF. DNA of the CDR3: TGTGCCAGCAGCTCACAGGGATATAATTCACCCCTCCACTTT.

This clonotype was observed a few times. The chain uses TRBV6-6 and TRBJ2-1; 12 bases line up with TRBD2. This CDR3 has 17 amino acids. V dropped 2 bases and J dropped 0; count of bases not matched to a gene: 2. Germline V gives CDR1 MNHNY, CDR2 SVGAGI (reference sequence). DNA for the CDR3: TGTGCCAGCAGTTACCTGACTAGCGGGGGCTCCTACAATGAGCAGTTCTTC. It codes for CASSYLTSGGSYNEQFF.

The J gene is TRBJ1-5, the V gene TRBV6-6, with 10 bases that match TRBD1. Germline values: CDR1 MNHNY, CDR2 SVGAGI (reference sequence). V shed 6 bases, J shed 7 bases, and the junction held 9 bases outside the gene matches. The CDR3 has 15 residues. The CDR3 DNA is TGTGCCAGCAGCACTCCGGGACAGGGGCCCCAGCCCCAGCATTTT. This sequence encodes CASSTPGQGPQPQHF.

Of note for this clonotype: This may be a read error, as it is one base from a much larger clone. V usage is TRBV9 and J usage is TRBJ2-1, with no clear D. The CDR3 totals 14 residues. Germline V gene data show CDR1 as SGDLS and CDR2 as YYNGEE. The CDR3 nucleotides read TGTACCAGCAGCGTAGGGCACAGCCTGGATGAGCAGTTCTTC. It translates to CTSSVGHSLDEQFF.

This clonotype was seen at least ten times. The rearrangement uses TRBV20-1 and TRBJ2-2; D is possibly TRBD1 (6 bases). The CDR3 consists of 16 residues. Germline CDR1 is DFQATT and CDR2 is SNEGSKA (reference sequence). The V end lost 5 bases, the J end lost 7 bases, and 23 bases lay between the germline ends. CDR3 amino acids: CSAPESLNRDYGELFF. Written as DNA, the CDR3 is TGCAGTGCTCCAGAGAGCCTGAACAGGGATTACGGGGAGCTGTTTTTT.

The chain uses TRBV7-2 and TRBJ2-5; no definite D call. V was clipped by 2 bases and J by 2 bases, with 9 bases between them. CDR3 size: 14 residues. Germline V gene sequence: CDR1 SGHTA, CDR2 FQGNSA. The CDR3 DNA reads TGTGCCAGCAGCTTACGTCTAGGGCAAGAGACCCAGTACTTC. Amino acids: CASSLRLGQETQYF.

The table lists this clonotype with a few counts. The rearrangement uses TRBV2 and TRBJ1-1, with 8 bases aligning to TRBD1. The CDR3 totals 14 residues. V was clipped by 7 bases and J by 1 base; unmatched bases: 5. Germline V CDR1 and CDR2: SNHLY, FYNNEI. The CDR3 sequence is CASTTQGGNTEAFF. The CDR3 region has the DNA TGTGCCAGCACCACACAGGGGGGGAACACTGAAGCTTTCTTT.

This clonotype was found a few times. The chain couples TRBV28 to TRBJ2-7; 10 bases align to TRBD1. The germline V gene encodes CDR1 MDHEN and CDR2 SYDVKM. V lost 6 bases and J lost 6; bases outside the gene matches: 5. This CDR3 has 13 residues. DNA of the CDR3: TGTGCCAGCAGGGGACAGGGGCGGGGCGAGCAGTACTTC. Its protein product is CASRGQGRGEQYF.

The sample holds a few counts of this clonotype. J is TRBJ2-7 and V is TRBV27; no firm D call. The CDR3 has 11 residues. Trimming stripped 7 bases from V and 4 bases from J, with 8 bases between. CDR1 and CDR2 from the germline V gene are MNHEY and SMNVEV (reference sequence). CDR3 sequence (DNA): TGTGCCAGCAAAGAGAGGTACGAGCAGTACTTC. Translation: CASKERYEQYF.

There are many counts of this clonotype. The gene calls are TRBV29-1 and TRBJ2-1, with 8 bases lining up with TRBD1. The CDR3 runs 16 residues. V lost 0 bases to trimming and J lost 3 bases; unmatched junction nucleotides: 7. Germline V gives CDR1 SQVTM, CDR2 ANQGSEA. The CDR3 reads CSVEDQGQGYYNEQFF. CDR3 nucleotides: TGCAGCGTTGAAGATCAAGGACAGGGCTACTACAATGAGCAGTTCTTC.

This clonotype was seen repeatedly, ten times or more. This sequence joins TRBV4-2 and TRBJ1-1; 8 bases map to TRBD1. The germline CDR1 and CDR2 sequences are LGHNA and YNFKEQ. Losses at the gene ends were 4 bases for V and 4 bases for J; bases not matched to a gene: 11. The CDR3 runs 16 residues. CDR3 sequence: CASSRRGQGAGTEAFF. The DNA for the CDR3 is TGTGCCAGCAGCCGGCGAGGGCAGGGGGCTGGCACTGAAGCTTTCTTT.

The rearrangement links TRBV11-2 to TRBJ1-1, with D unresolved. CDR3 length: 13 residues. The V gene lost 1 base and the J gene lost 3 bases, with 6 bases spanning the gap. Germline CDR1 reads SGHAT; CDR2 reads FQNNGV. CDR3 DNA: TGTGCCAGCAGCTTAGTCCGCGACACTGAAGCTTTCTTT. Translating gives CASSLVRDTEAFF. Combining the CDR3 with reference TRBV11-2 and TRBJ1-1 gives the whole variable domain EAGVAQSPRYKIIEKRQSVAFWCNPISGHATLYWYQQILGQGPKLLIQFQNNGVVDDSQLPKDRFSAERLKGVDSTLKIQPAKLEDSAVYLCASSLVRDTEAFFGQGTRLTVV.

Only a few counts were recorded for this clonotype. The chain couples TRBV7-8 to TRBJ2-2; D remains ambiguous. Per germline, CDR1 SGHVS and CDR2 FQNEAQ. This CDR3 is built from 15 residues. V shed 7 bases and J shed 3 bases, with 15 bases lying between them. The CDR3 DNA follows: TGTGCCAGCACCCGATCGAGGCAGTACACCGGGGAGCTGTTTTTT. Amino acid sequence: CASTRSRQYTGELFF.